The rows below give T cell receptor beta chains drawn from one sample of a study of tissue T cells after allogeneic stem cell transplantation. Sequencing was performed with immunoSEQ multiplex PCR; in TCRdb, only in-frame clones are kept and a portion is missing. The data hold some 43,000 clones, with roughly 90% observed a single time. The sample here was blood, taken before transplantation. Every receptor here comes from a woman aged 40-69 years who later had graft-versus-host disease after an allogeneic stem cell transplant. The CDR3 runs from the conserved cysteine through the conserved F or W. D genes are given only for firm matches. Some rows mark clone size as missing; the rest say once, few, many or name a class of expanded clone.

j_gene | v_gene | d_gene | abundance | CDR3aa | CDR3nt
TRBJ1-2 | TRBV9 | - | - | CASSVGADNYGYTF | TGTGCCAGCAGCGTCGGGGCAGACAACTATGGCTACACCTTC
TRBJ1-1 | TRBV29-1 | - | - | CSGEGMNTEAFF | TGCAGCGGGGAGGGGATGAACACTGAAGCTTTCTTT
TRBJ2-7 | TRBV6-2/TRBV6-3 | TRBD2 | - | CASSYASGNSYEQYF | TGTGCCAGCAGTTACGCTAGCGGAAACTCCTACGAGCAGTACTTC
TRBJ1-3 | TRBV5-6 | TRBD1 | - | CASSVPGQGISDTIYF | TGTGCCAGCAGCGTACCGGGACAGGGGATTTCGGACACCATATATTTT
TRBJ2-1 | TRBV7-8 | - | - | CASSLSELNEQFF | TGTGCCAGCAGCCTTTCGGAACTCAATGAGCAGTTCTTC
TRBJ2-7 | TRBV18 | - | - | CASSSRTLSYEQYF | TGTGCCAGCTCATCCCGGACTCTCTCCTACGAGCAGTACTTC
TRBJ2-6 | TRBV11-2 | - | - | CASSLGETGANVLTF | TGTGCCAGCAGTCTTGGGGAAACTGGGGCCAACGTCCTGACTTTC
TRBJ2-7 | TRBV27 | - | - | CASSLSGQYYEQYF | TGTGCCAGCAGTTTATCTGGACAGTACTACGAGCAGTACTTC
TRBJ2-2 | TRBV30 | TRBD2 | once | CAWISGMNTGELFF | TGTGCCTGGATTAGCGGGATGAACACCGGGGAGCTGTTTTTT
TRBJ2-1 | TRBV20-1 | TRBD2 | once | CSASQLAGGPAEQFF | TGCAGTGCTAGTCAACTAGCGGGAGGTCCGGCTGAGCAGTTCTTC
TRBJ2-5 | TRBV7-6 | - | - | CASSLSIRVEETQYF | TGTGCCAGCAGCTTAAGTATCAGGGTGGAAGAGACCCAGTACTTC
TRBJ2-5 | TRBV20-1 | TRBD2 | once | CSASPGGRAETQYF | TGCAGTGCTAGTCCGGGGGGGAGGGCAGAGACCCAGTACTTC
TRBJ2-3 | TRBV29-1 | - | - | CSVERSLGDTQYF | TGCAGCGTTGAACGGAGTTTAGGGGATACGCAGTATTTT
TRBJ2-3 | TRBV6-2/TRBV6-3 | TRBD2 | - | CASRYPGTRGSTDTQYF | TGTGCCAGCAGATACCCCGGGACTAGGGGGAGCACAGATACGCAGTATTTT
TRBJ2-1 | TRBV4-3 | - | once | CASSQGGQFF | TGCGCCAGCAGCCAAGGTGGGCAGTTCTTC
TRBJ1-2 | TRBV5-1 | - | - | CASSLGDTNGRGYTF | TGCGCCAGCAGCTTGGGCGACACCAACGGAAGGGGCTACACCTTC
TRBJ1-2 | TRBV28 | - | once | CASRPEGTANYGYTF | TGTGCCAGCAGGCCCGAGGGGACTGCTAACTATGGCTACACCTTC
TRBJ2-1 | TRBV7-9 | - | once | CASSLVPGTIMTSSNEQFF | TGTGCCAGCAGCTTAGTCCCGGGGACCATTATGACCTCTAGCAATGAGCAGTTCTTC
TRBJ2-3 | TRBV7-9 | TRBD2 | - | CASTDRGGATQYF | TGTGCCAGCACCGATCGGGGGGGAGCAACGCAGTATTTT
TRBJ2-1 | TRBV7-6 | TRBD2 | - | CASSYTSGSYNEQFF | TGTGCCAGCAGCTACACTAGCGGGAGTTACAATGAGCAGTTCTTC
TRBJ2-1 | TRBV5-5 | - | once | CASSLFTVSYNEQFF | TGTGCCAGCAGCTTATTTACAGTCTCCTACAATGAGCAGTTCTTC
TRBJ1-4 | TRBV7-9 | - | - | CASSLALRGRDEKLFF | TGTGCCAGCAGCTTAGCGTTGAGGGGCCGGGATGAAAAACTGTTTTTT
TRBJ1-4 | TRBV10-2 | - | - | CASMGNEKLFF | TGCGCCAGCATGGGCAACGAAAAACTGTTTTTT
TRBJ2-7 | TRBV6-5 | TRBD2 | - | CASSYYSGSNYEQYF | TGTGCCAGCAGCTACTATAGCGGGAGTAACTACGAGCAGTACTTC
TRBJ2-2 | TRBV27 | - | - | CASSYGTTNTGELFF | TGTGCCAGCAGTTACGGGACCACGAACACCGGGGAGCTGTTTTTT
TRBJ2-1 | TRBV28 | - | - | CASRPSSAPGDEQFF | TGTGCCAGCAGGCCCTCGTCGGCCCCTGGGGATGAGCAGTTCTTC
TRBJ2-2 | TRBV7-2 | - | - | CASSLGLAGELFF | TGTGCCAGCAGCTTGGGGCTAGCCGGGGAGCTGTTTTTT
TRBJ1-2 | TRBV5-1 | TRBD1 | - | CASSLGQGPYGYTF | TGCGCCAGCAGCTTGGGACAGGGGCCCTATGGCTACACCTTC
TRBJ2-2 | TRBV11-3 | - | - | CASSLTRSGELFF | TGTGCCAGCAGCTTAACTCGTTCCGGGGAGCTGTTTTTT
TRBJ2-7 | TRBV3-1/TRBV3-2 | - | - | CASSQGGPGSYEQYF | TGTGCCAGCAGCCAAGGGGGGCCAGGATCCTACGAGCAGTACTTC
TRBJ1-2 | TRBV7-2 | - | - | CASSSPPGPGYTF | TGTGCCAGCAGCTCACCCCCGGGACCGGGCTACACCTTC
TRBJ2-2 | TRBV3-1/TRBV3-2 | - | - | CASKRSTGELFF | TGTGCCAGCAAACGATCGACCGGGGAGCTGTTTTTT
TRBJ2-1 | TRBV3-1/TRBV3-2 | TRBD2 | - | CASSQGAGAQGEQFF | TGTGCCAGCAGCCAGGGAGCGGGAGCCCAGGGTGAGCAGTTCTTC
TRBJ2-2 | TRBV10-1 | - | - | CASCPGPLAGELFF | TGCGCCAGCTGTCCGGGCCCCCTCGCCGGGGAGCTGTTTTTT
TRBJ1-2 | TRBV30 | - | - | CAWARDYYGYTF | TGTGCCTGGGCTAGGGACTACTATGGCTACACCTTC
TRBJ1-2 | TRBV27 | - | once | CASSLNGLGRGNYGYTF | TGTGCCAGCAGTTTAAACGGGCTGGGGAGGGGTAACTATGGCTACACCTTC
TRBJ2-7 | TRBV5-1 | TRBD1 | - | CASSPRPGQVYEQYF | TGCGCCAGCAGCCCACGCCCGGGACAGGTGTACGAGCAGTACTTC